This T cell receptor beta chain appears in the sequencing data of a study of OX40 agonist ivuxolimab in advanced cancers. V was shortened by 1 base and J by 11 bases, with 15 bases between the two germline ends. Germline V lookup: CDR1 SGHKS, CDR2 YYEKEE (reference sequence). CDR3 length equals 14 residues. The repertoire was sequenced with immunoSEQ multiplex PCR; TCRdb's copy has only in-frame clones and lacks some. The data hold some 83,000 clones, with 90% to 95% observed a single time. The clonotype originates from an adult with an advanced solid tumor such as melanoma, head and neck, liver or kidney cancer. Specimen: CD4+ or CD8+ T cells sorted from blood, collected in a trial of the OX40 agonist ivuxolimab. The V gene is TRBV5-5, the J gene TRBJ1-4; D possibly corresponds to TRBD1 (6 bases). CDR3 in amino acids: CASSLRKGGGKLFF. In DNA, the CDR3 is TGTGCCAGCAGCTTGAGGAAAGGGGGAGGGAAACTGTTTTTT.